This T cell receptor beta chain was sequenced during a study of blood T cell repertoires in COVID-19. Whole-study context: The United States, Italy and Spain were the sources of the acute and convalescent COVID-19 samples. T cells, B-cell-depleted T cells, or PBMCs provided the cDNA or gDNA that served as material.

Those enrolled in Seattle joined during active infection and were followed longitudinally afterward. This clone has just a few counts. The V gene lost 2 bases and the J gene lost 4 bases, with 14 bases spanning the gap. The CDR3 totals 15 residues. The germline CDR1 and CDR2 sequences are SGHAT and FQNNGV. Original handling: By means of reference gene primer amplification, nucleated cell counts were estimated. Sequenced by immunoSEQ multiplex PCR; TCRdb stores in-frame clones only, minus some. The V and J calls and the clone size are those of that table, but D and trimming were determined from the DNA. The sample carries 300,000 to 450,000 clones, around 87% recorded once.

The sample taken for sequencing was peripheral blood. This TCR was recovered from a woman aged 55-69 years with COVID-19, enrolled during active disease. The V call is TRBV11-2, the J call TRBJ1-1; perhaps TRBD1 as D (6 bases). The CDR3, as DNA: TGTGCCAGCAGCTTATTGGGGGCAGGGCCCACTGAAGCTTTCTTT. Translation: CASSLLGAGPTEAFF. Together with reference TRBV11-2 and TRBJ1-1, the CDR3 gives the full variable domain: EAGVAQSPRYKIIEKRQSVAFWCNPISGHATLYWYQQILGQGPKLLIQFQNNGVVDDSQLPKDRFSAERLKGVDSTLKIQPAKLEDSAVYLCASSLLGAGPTEAFFGQGTRLTVV.